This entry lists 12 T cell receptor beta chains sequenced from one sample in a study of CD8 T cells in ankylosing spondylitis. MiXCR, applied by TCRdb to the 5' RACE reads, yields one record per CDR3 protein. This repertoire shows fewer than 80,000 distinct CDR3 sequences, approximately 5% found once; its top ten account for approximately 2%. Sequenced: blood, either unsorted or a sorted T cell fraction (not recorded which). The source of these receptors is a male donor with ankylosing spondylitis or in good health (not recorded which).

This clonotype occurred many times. In DNA, the CDR3 is TGCGCCAGCAGCTCGTACCAGGGACAGTCCTACGAGCAGTACTTC. As protein: CASSSYQGQSYEQYF. The chain combines TRBV5-1 with TRBJ2-7, with 7 bases identical to TRBD1. CDR1 is SGHRS and CDR2 is YFSETQ in the germline V gene. V shed 3 bases, J shed 1 base, and the junction held 7 bases outside the gene matches. This CDR3 is built from 15 residues.

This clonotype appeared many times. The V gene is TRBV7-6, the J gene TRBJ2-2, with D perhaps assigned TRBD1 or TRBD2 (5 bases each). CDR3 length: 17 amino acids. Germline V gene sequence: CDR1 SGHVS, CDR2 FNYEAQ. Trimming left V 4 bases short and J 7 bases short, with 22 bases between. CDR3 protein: CASSSGDGHTLGGELFF. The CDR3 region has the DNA TGTGCCAGCAGCTCCGGGGACGGACATACCCTCGGCGGGGAGCTGTTTTTT.

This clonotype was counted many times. CDR3 nucleotides: TGCAGCGTTACAGGGGCAGGTGGCTACACCTTC. Its translation is CSVTGAGGYTF. The chain carries TRBV29-1 and TRBJ1-2; 7 bases align to TRBD1. The V gene end was trimmed by 5 bases and the J gene end by 7 bases; junction bases not matched to a gene: 4. The CDR3 is 11 residues long. CDR1 and CDR2 (germline): SQVTM, ANQGSEA.

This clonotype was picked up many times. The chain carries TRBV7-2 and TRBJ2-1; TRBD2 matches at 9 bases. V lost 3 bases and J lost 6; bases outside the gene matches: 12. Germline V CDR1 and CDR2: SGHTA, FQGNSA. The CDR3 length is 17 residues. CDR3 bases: TGTGCCAGCAGCTTGGGGCTGGGCGGGGGGGCCCTCAATGAGCAGTTCTTC. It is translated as CASSLGLGGGALNEQFF.

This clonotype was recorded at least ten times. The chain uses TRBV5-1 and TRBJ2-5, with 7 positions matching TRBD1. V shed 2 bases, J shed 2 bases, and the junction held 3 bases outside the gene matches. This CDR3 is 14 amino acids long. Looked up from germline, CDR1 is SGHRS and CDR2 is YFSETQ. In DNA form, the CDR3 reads TGCGCCAGCAGCTTCCTGGACAGGCAAGAGACCCAGTACTTC. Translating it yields CASSFLDRQETQYF.

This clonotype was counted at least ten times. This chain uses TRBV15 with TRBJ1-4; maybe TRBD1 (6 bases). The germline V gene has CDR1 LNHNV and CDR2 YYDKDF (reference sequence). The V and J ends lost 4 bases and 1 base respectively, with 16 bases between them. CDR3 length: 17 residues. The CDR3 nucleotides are TGTGCCACCAGCAAAGCCGGGGGGCTGGTAACTAATGAAAAACTGTTTTTT. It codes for CATSKAGGLVTNEKLFF.

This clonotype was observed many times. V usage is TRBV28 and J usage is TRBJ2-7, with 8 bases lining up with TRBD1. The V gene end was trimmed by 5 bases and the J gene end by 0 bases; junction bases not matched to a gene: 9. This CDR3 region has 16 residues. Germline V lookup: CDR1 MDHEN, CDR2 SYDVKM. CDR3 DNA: TGTGCCAGCAGTACCGGGACAGGAGACCTCTCCTACGAGCAGTACTTC. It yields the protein CASSTGTGDLSYEQYF.

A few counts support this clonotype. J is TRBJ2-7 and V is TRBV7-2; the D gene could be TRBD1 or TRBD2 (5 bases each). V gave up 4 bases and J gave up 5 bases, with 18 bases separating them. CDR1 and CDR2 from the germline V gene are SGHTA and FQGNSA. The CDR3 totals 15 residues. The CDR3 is CASSSLGTGVHEQYF. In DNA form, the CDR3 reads TGTGCCAGCAGCTCCCTTGGGACCGGCGTCCACGAGCAGTACTTC.

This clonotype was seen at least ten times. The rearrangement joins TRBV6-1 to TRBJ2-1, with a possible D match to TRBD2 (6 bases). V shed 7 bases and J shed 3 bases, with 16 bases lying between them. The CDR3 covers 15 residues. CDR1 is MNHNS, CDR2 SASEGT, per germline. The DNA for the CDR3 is TGTGCCAGCACCCCTCCCGGGAGAAACTACAATGAGCAGTTCTTC. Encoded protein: CASTPPGRNYNEQFF.

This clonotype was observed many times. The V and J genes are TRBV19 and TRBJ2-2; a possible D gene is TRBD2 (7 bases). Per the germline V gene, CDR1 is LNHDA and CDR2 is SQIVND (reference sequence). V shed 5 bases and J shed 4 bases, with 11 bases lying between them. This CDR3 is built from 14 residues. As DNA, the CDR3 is TGTGCCAGTAGTCAGGGGAGGGGCACCGGGGAGCTGTTTTTT. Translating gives CASSQGRGTGELFF.

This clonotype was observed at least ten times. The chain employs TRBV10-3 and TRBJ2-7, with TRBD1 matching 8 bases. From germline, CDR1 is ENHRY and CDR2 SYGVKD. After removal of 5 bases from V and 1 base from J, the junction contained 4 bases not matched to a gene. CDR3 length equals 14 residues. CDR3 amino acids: CAISRDRQSYEQYF. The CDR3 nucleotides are TGTGCCATCAGTCGGGACAGGCAATCCTACGAGCAGTACTTC.

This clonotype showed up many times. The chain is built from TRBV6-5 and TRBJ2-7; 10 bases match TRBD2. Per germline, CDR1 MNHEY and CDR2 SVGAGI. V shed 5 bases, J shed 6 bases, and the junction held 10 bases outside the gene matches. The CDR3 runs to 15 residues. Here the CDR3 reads CASSPRTSGLTEQYF. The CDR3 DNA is TGTGCCAGCAGTCCTCGGACTAGCGGACTTACCGAGCAGTACTTC.